This TCR beta chain was found in a study of technical replicates of blood from a few donors. Repertoires were generated with immunoSEQ multiplex PCR, while TCRdb's copy carries only in-frame clones and drops some. The profile shows some 58,000 clones, around 94% of them singletons. Germline CDR1 is MDHEN and CDR2 is SYDVKM. The CDR3 runs 17 residues. V lost 5 bases, J lost 2 bases, and 22 bases lay in between. This clonotype was obtained from a human donor in good health. This chain connects TRBV28 to TRBJ2-7; possible D gene TRBD1, 5 bases. The sequencing input was T cells isolated from PBMCs. CDR3 sequence reads: CASSPPGSGKVAYEQYF. DNA for the CDR3: TGTGCCAGCAGTCCTCCCGGGTCAGGGAAGGTTGCCTACGAGCAGTACTTC.